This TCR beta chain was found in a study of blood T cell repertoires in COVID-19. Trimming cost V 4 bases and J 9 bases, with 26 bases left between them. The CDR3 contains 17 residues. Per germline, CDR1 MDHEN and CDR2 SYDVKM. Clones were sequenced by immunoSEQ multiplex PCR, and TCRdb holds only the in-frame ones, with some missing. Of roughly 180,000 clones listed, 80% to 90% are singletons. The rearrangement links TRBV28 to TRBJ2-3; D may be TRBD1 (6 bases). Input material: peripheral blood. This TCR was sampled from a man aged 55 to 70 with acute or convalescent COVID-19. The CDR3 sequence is CASSSPLWSVRGTTQYF. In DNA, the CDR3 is TGTGCCAGCAGTTCACCCCTCTGGAGTGTGAGGGGGACAACGCAGTATTTT.